This T cell receptor (beta chain) was observed in a study of regulatory T cells in long-lasting Graves disease. As for time point: newly diagnosed GD, antithyroid drugs for less than 3 months. From PBMCs, RNA was extracted and then used to make the TCR library. To make TCR beta libraries, researchers used iRepertoire HTBI primers and Arm-PCR of CDR3 regions. TCRdb called the multiplex PCR reads again in MiXCR, with one record for every CDR3 protein. The sample contains approximately 540,000 distinct CDR3 sequences, approximately 12% of which appear only once. The V and J ends lost 6 bases and 4 bases respectively, with 16 bases between them. The CDR3 spans 14 residues. Germline V CDR1 and CDR2: MNHNS, SASEGT. This clonotype has a count of ten or more. These sequences were also reported in another study, on T cells in Graves' hyperthyroidism and ophthalmopathy. As that study records: These patients, aged 18 to 65, had recently diagnosed hyperthyroidism lasting under 2 months.

The chain recombines TRBV6-1 with TRBJ2-7; no definite D call. Here the sequenced sample was peripheral blood mononuclear cells (PBMCs), taken at new diagnosis, from a patient treated with antithyroid drugs. The sequence derives from a woman between 25 and 40 years old with Graves disease. Here the CDR3 reads CASSRTFREYEQYF. CDR3 sequence (DNA): TGTGCCAGCAGCCGCACGTTTAGGGAATACGAGCAGTACTTC.